This TCR beta chain was recorded in a study of blood T cell repertoires in COVID-19. In the original processing: Estimation of nucleated cell counts was performed using reference gene primer amplification. Sequenced by immunoSEQ multiplex PCR; TCRdb stores in-frame clones only, minus some. V and J calls and clone size are those listed in that table; D and trimming were worked out from the DNA. The data show about 140,000 clones, with roughly 89% seen just once and about 8.1% held by the top ten. J lost 6 bases, V lost 5 bases, and 9 bases had no gene match. The CDR3 runs to 14 residues. Germline CDR1 SGHTA, CDR2 FQGNSA. Seattle patients were enrolled while actively infected and followed longitudinally.

The sequenced sample consisted of peripheral blood. The TCR originated in a man between 25 and 39 years old with COVID-19, enrolled during active disease. The chain couples TRBV7-2 to TRBJ2-7; 8 bases agree with TRBD1. The CDR3 loop reads CASSGDRLSSEQYF. CDR3 nucleotide sequence: TGTGCCAGCAGCGGGGACAGGCTGAGCTCCGAGCAGTACTTC.